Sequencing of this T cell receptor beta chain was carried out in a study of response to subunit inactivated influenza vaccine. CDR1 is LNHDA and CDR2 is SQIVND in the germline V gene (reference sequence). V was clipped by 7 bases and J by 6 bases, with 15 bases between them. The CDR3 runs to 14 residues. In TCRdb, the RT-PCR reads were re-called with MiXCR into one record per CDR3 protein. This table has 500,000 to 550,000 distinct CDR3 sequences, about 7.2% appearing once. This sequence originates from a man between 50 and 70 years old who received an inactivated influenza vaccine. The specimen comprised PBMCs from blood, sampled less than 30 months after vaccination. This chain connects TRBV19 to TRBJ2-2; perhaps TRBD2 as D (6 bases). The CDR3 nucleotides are TGTGCCAGTAAAAGGGACTCCCCCGCCGGGGAGCTGTTTTTT. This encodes CASKRDSPAGELFF. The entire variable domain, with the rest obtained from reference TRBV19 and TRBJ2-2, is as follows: DGGITQSPKYLFRKEGQNVTLSCEQNLNHDAMYWYRQDPGQGLRLIYYSQIVNDFQKGDIAEGYSVSREKKESFPLTVTSAQKNPTAFYLCASKRDSPAGELFFGEGSRLTVL.